Presented here are 28 T cell receptor beta chains from one specimen sequenced in a study of OX40 agonist ivuxolimab in advanced cancers. Sequenced by immunoSEQ multiplex PCR; TCRdb stores in-frame clones only, minus some. The data hold some 90,000 clones, with approximately 87% observed a single time. The sequencing here drew on CD4+ or CD8+ T cells sorted from blood, taken in a trial of the OX40 agonist ivuxolimab. Every receptor here comes from an adult with an advanced solid tumor such as melanoma, head and neck, liver or kidney cancer.

The chain couples TRBV4-3 to TRBJ2-3; unclear D gene. V dropped 3 bases and J dropped 2 bases, with 6 bases sitting between them. Germline-derived CDR1 and CDR2 are LGHNA and YSLEER. This CDR3 is 13 amino acids long. CDR3 loop: CASSQATTDTQYF. In DNA form, the CDR3 reads TGCGCCAGCAGCCAGGCTACCACAGATACGCAGTATTTT.

This chain's CDR3 is CASSYPGNQPQHF. As DNA, the CDR3 is TGTGCCAGCAGTTACCCGGGAAATCAGCCCCAGCATTTT. The chain combines TRBV6-5 with TRBJ1-5; D is ambiguous. Germline CDR1 and CDR2: MNHEY and SVGAGI. The CDR3 extends over 13 amino acids. V was shortened by 2 bases and J by 4 bases, with 6 bases between the two germline ends.

CDR3: CASSLTSGLYNEQFF. The CDR3 nucleotides are TGTGCCAGCAGCCTGACTAGCGGGTTATACAATGAGCAGTTCTTC. The genes are TRBV5-8 and TRBJ2-1; 10 bases fit TRBD2. Trimming cost V 4 bases and J 4 bases; bases outside gene matches: 5. Germline CDR1 is SGHTS and CDR2 is YDEGEE. The CDR3 covers 15 residues.

In this sample, this clone turned up a few times. The CDR3 DNA reads as TGTGCCACCAGCTCCTTGAGAAGCGGGAGATCCTACGAGCAGTACTTC. This gives the protein CATSSLRSGRSYEQYF. The chain links TRBV15 to TRBJ2-7, with 8 bases matching TRBD2. The V gene end was trimmed by 5 bases and the J gene end by 1 base; junction bases not matched to a gene: 10. This CDR3 contains 16 residues. Germline loops: CDR1 LNHNV, CDR2 YYDKDF (reference sequence).

This clone was detected a few times. J is TRBJ1-3 and V is TRBV7-8; D is uncertain. In germline, CDR1 is SGHVS, CDR2 FQNEAQ. There are 15 residues in the CDR3. With 1 base removed from V and 0 bases from J, the gap between germline ends came to 7 bases. CDR3: CASSLGTASGNTIYF. The CDR3 region has the DNA TGTGCCAGCAGCTTAGGAACAGCCTCTGGAAACACCATATATTTT.

The rearrangement uses TRBV29-1 and TRBJ2-1, with 7 bases identical to TRBD2. CDR3 length: 13 residues. Germline assignment: CDR1 SQVTM and CDR2 ANQGSEA. V trimming: 3 bases; J trimming: 11 bases; junction bases outside the gene matches: 10. This chain's CDR3 is CSVESGGRVQQFF. CDR3 nucleotide sequence: TGCAGCGTTGAGTCTGGAGGGAGGGTCCAGCAGTTCTTC.

The chain joins TRBV29-1 to TRBJ1-1, with a tentative D call TRBD1 (5 bases). In germline, CDR1 is SQVTM, CDR2 ANQGSEA. This CDR3 has 13 residues. Trimming shortened V by 6 bases and J by 1 base, and 12 bases separated the two germline ends. The CDR3, as DNA: TGCAGCGTGGGGGGACGGTCGAACACTGAAGCTTTCTTT. Translation gives CSVGGRSNTEAFF.

The chain carries TRBV29-1 and TRBJ2-5, with a tentative D call TRBD1 (6 bases). Trimming pared 4 bases from V and 4 bases from J, leaving 16 bases between. The CDR3 sequence is 14 residues long. CDR1 and CDR2 (germline): SQVTM, ANQGSEA. The CDR3 region has the DNA TGCAGCGTTGCGGCGACAGGCGGTTCAGAGACCCAGTACTTC. This codes for CSVAATGGSETQYF.

The chain joins TRBV9 to TRBJ2-2, with D maybe TRBD2 (6 bases). Trimming shortened V by 0 bases and J by 6 bases, and 12 bases separated the two germline ends. Germline-derived CDR1 and CDR2 are SGDLS and YYNGEE. There are 15 residues in the CDR3. Written as DNA, the CDR3 is TGTGCCAGCAGCGTAGTGCTAGGAGGGGCCGGGGAGCTGTTTTTT. The encoded protein is CASSVVLGGAGELFF.

The CDR3 nucleotides are TGTGCCAGCAGCACCGGGACAGGGGTGAACACTGAAGCTTTCTTT. Translating it yields CASSTGTGVNTEAFF. The chain couples TRBV9 to TRBJ1-1; 10 bases agree with TRBD1. The CDR3 extends over 15 amino acids. Germline V CDR1 and CDR2: SGDLS, YYNGEE. V was pared by 4 bases and J by 0 bases, with 3 bases of the junction left unmatched.

The V call is TRBV4-1, the J call TRBJ1-1; D is unclear. The V end was cut by 1 base, the J end by 2 bases, with 8 bases between. This CDR3 comprises 14 residues. The germline V gene has CDR1 MGHRA and CDR2 YSYEKL. The CDR3 reads CASSQADGNTEAFF. CDR3 sequence (DNA): TGCGCCAGCAGCCAAGCGGACGGTAACACTGAAGCTTTCTTT.

This clone was recorded only once. This chain joins TRBV7-9 and TRBJ2-1; the D is unclear. The CDR3 extends over 12 amino acids. The germline V gene encodes CDR1 SEHNR and CDR2 FQNEAQ (reference sequence). Trimming shortened V by 5 bases and J by 7 bases, and 9 bases separated the two germline ends. CDR3 in amino acids: CASSLIWNEQFF. In nucleotides, the CDR3 is TGTGCCAGCAGCCTCATCTGGAATGAGCAGTTCTTC.

This chain joins TRBV6-4 and TRBJ2-7; D perhaps matches TRBD2 (7 bases). Germline V lookup: CDR1 MRHNA, CDR2 SNTAGT. The CDR3 consists of 16 residues. V was cut by 2 bases and J by 4 bases, with 18 bases left in between. In nucleotides, the CDR3 is TGTGCCAGCAGTGACCAGGGACGGGGGGCGAGTTACGAGCAGTACGTC. Protein product: CASSDQGRGASYEQYV.

This chain links TRBV7-8 with TRBJ1-4, with 7 bases that match TRBD1. CDR1 and CDR2 from the germline V gene are SGHVS and FQNEAQ. After removal of 4 bases from V and 7 bases from J, the junction contained 12 bases not matched to a gene. The CDR3 extends over 16 amino acids. The CDR3 region has the DNA TGTGCCAGCAGCTCCCCCTCCGGGCCAGGGGGTGAAAAACTGTTTTTT. Protein sequence: CASSSPSGPGGEKLFF.

The chain is built from TRBV11-2 and TRBJ2-5; TRBD1 matches at 9 bases. Germline V gene lookup returns CDR1 SGHAT and CDR2 FQNNGV. This CDR3 region has 16 residues. The trim removed 0 bases at V and 6 bases at J, leaving 8 bases unmatched. The CDR3 protein is CASSLDAGTGMQTQYF. DNA for the CDR3: TGTGCCAGCAGCTTAGATGCCGGGACAGGGATGCAGACCCAGTACTTC.

V and J are TRBV7-2 and TRBJ2-6; D remains ambiguous. Germline loops: CDR1 SGHTA, CDR2 FQGNSA. CDR3 length: 17 residues. Deletions cut 1 base from V and 1 base from J, with 11 bases between. CDR3 sequence (DNA): TGTGCCAGCAGCTTAGTGGTATCGGGTTCTGGGGCCAACGTCCTGACTTTC. It specifies CASSLVVSGSGANVLTF.

The genes are TRBV2 and TRBJ2-2, with TRBD2 matching 9 bases. V was clipped by 6 bases and J by 2 bases; unmatched bases: 7. The CDR3 consists of 16 residues. Germline CDR1 reads SNHLY; CDR2 reads FYNNEI. CDR3 in DNA: TGTGCCAGCAGGCTTCGAGCGGGAGGCAACACCGGGGAGCTGTTTTTT. Encoded protein: CASRLRAGGNTGELFF.

V is TRBV6-5 and J is TRBJ1-1, with 8 positions matching TRBD1. This CDR3 contains 15 residues. The germline V gene encodes CDR1 MNHEY and CDR2 SVGAGI. V lost 5 bases and J lost 0; bases outside the gene matches: 5. As DNA, the CDR3 is TGTGCCAGCAGTACTTTGACAGGGGTGAACACTGAAGCTTTCTTT. Protein product: CASSTLTGVNTEAFF.

This chain links TRBV5-8 with TRBJ2-1; 11 nucleotides match TRBD2. Per the germline V gene, CDR1 is SGHTS and CDR2 is YDEGEE. Trimming took 0 bases from V and 7 from J; bases not matched to a gene: 12. The CDR3 extends over 18 amino acids. The CDR3 sequence: CASSLVRRVAGGRNEQFF. For the CDR3, the DNA is TGTGCCAGCAGCTTGGTTCGGAGGGTAGCGGGAGGGAGGAATGAGCAGTTCTTC.

The chain is built from TRBV30 and TRBJ2-2, with no clear D. V lost 2 bases and J lost 3, with 19 bases in between. Germline CDR1 is GTSNPN and CDR2 is SVGIG (reference sequence). The CDR3 runs to 17 residues. The CDR3 DNA follows: TGTGCCTGGAGTATCCAAAAGGTCTCTACCCACACCGGGGAGCTGTTTTTT. Amino acid sequence: CAWSIQKVSTHTGELFF.

The V and J genes are TRBV7-8 and TRBJ1-3, with 8 bases identical to TRBD1. V was pared by 4 bases and J by 0 bases, with 5 bases of the junction left unmatched. Per the germline V gene, CDR1 is SGHVS and CDR2 is FQNEAQ. This CDR3 region has 16 residues. The CDR3 nucleotides read TGTGCCAGCAGCTGGGGACAGGACCACTCTGGAAACACCATATATTTT. Its protein is CASSWGQDHSGNTIYF. Looking up the rest from reference TRBV7-8 and TRBJ1-3 gives the full variable domain: GAGVSQSPRYKVAKRGQDVALRCDPISGHVSLFWYQQALGQGPEFLTYFQNEAQLDKSGLPSDRFFAERPEGSVSTLKIQRTQQEDSAVYLCASSWGQDHSGNTIYFGEGSWLTVV.

The chain combines TRBV11-3 with TRBJ2-3, with 9 bases aligning to TRBD1. V lost 5 bases, J lost 5 bases, and 8 bases stayed unmatched. The CDR3 has 15 amino acids. Germline lookup yields CDR1 SGHNT and CDR2 YENEEA. This chain's CDR3 is CASSTWTGVRDTQYF. For the CDR3, the DNA is TGTGCCAGCAGCACCTGGACAGGGGTTCGAGATACGCAGTATTTT.

This chain connects TRBV5-1 to TRBJ1-1; possibly TRBD1 for D (6 bases). The germline CDR1 and CDR2 sequences are SGHRS and YFSETQ. Trimming took off 6 bases at V and 5 bases at J, with 14 bases between the two ends. The CDR3 runs 13 residues. The CDR3 spells CASNRELGTEAFF. CDR3 in DNA: TGCGCCAGCAACAGGGAGCTGGGTACTGAAGCTTTCTTT. The whole variable domain, filled in from reference TRBV5-1 and TRBJ1-1, reads KAGVTQTPRYLIKTRGQQVTLSCSPISGHRSVSWYQQTPGQGLQFLFEYFSETQRNKGNFPGRFSGRQFSNSRSEMNVSTLELGDSALYLCASNRELGTEAFFGQGTRLTVV.

This clone was counted once. This chain uses TRBV30 with TRBJ1-3; possible D gene TRBD1, 6 bases. Germline CDR1 reads GTSNPN; CDR2 reads SVGIG (reference sequence). The V gene lost 0 bases and the J gene lost 0 bases, with 18 bases spanning the gap. The CDR3 length is 18 residues. The chain's CDR3 is CAWSVYPQTGSSGNTIYF. The CDR3 bases are TGTGCCTGGAGTGTGTATCCTCAGACAGGCAGCTCTGGAAACACCATATATTTT.

The chain combines TRBV7-2 with TRBJ2-7; 8 nucleotides line up with TRBD1. Germline values: CDR1 SGHTA, CDR2 FQGNSA. The CDR3 is made up of 14 amino acids. The V gene end was trimmed by 1 base and the J gene end by 1 base; junction bases not matched to a gene: 0. The CDR3 loop reads CASSLGTGSYEQYF. CDR3 DNA sequence: TGTGCCAGCAGCTTAGGGACAGGGTCCTACGAGCAGTACTTC.

The gene calls are TRBV19 and TRBJ2-1; 9 bases align to TRBD2. Germline V gene lookup returns CDR1 LNHDA and CDR2 SQIVND (reference sequence). The CDR3 is 14 amino acids. With V trimmed by 4 bases and J by 8 bases, 6 bases remained unmatched. The DNA for the CDR3 is TGTGCCAGTAGTACGGGACTAGCTTTTGATGAGCAGTTCTTC. Translated, it gives CASSTGLAFDEQFF. Full variable domain (rest looked up from reference TRBV19 and TRBJ2-1): DGGITQSPKYLFRKEGQNVTLSCEQNLNHDAMYWYRQDPGQGLRLIYYSQIVNDFQKGDIAEGYSVSREKKESFPLTVTSAQKNPTAFYLCASSTGLAFDEQFFGPGTRLTVL.

This sequence joins TRBV5-6 and TRBJ1-5; no clear D gene. Deletions cut 0 bases from V and 3 bases from J, with 7 bases between. The germline V gene has CDR1 SGHDT and CDR2 YYEEEE. This CDR3 contains 14 residues. This CDR3 is CASSLASNNQPQHF. For the CDR3, the DNA is TGTGCCAGCAGCTTGGCCAGTAACAATCAGCCCCAGCATTTT.

This clone was picked up one time. The chain uses TRBV10-3 and TRBJ2-3; D is perhaps TRBD1 (5 bases). This CDR3 region has 15 residues. With 0 bases removed from V and 5 bases from J, the gap between germline ends came to 12 bases. Germline V gene lookup returns CDR1 ENHRY and CDR2 SYGVKD. DNA for the CDR3: TGTGCCATCAGTGAGTCGGACATTTCGGTAGATACGCAGTATTTT. Translating it yields CAISESDISVDTQYF.